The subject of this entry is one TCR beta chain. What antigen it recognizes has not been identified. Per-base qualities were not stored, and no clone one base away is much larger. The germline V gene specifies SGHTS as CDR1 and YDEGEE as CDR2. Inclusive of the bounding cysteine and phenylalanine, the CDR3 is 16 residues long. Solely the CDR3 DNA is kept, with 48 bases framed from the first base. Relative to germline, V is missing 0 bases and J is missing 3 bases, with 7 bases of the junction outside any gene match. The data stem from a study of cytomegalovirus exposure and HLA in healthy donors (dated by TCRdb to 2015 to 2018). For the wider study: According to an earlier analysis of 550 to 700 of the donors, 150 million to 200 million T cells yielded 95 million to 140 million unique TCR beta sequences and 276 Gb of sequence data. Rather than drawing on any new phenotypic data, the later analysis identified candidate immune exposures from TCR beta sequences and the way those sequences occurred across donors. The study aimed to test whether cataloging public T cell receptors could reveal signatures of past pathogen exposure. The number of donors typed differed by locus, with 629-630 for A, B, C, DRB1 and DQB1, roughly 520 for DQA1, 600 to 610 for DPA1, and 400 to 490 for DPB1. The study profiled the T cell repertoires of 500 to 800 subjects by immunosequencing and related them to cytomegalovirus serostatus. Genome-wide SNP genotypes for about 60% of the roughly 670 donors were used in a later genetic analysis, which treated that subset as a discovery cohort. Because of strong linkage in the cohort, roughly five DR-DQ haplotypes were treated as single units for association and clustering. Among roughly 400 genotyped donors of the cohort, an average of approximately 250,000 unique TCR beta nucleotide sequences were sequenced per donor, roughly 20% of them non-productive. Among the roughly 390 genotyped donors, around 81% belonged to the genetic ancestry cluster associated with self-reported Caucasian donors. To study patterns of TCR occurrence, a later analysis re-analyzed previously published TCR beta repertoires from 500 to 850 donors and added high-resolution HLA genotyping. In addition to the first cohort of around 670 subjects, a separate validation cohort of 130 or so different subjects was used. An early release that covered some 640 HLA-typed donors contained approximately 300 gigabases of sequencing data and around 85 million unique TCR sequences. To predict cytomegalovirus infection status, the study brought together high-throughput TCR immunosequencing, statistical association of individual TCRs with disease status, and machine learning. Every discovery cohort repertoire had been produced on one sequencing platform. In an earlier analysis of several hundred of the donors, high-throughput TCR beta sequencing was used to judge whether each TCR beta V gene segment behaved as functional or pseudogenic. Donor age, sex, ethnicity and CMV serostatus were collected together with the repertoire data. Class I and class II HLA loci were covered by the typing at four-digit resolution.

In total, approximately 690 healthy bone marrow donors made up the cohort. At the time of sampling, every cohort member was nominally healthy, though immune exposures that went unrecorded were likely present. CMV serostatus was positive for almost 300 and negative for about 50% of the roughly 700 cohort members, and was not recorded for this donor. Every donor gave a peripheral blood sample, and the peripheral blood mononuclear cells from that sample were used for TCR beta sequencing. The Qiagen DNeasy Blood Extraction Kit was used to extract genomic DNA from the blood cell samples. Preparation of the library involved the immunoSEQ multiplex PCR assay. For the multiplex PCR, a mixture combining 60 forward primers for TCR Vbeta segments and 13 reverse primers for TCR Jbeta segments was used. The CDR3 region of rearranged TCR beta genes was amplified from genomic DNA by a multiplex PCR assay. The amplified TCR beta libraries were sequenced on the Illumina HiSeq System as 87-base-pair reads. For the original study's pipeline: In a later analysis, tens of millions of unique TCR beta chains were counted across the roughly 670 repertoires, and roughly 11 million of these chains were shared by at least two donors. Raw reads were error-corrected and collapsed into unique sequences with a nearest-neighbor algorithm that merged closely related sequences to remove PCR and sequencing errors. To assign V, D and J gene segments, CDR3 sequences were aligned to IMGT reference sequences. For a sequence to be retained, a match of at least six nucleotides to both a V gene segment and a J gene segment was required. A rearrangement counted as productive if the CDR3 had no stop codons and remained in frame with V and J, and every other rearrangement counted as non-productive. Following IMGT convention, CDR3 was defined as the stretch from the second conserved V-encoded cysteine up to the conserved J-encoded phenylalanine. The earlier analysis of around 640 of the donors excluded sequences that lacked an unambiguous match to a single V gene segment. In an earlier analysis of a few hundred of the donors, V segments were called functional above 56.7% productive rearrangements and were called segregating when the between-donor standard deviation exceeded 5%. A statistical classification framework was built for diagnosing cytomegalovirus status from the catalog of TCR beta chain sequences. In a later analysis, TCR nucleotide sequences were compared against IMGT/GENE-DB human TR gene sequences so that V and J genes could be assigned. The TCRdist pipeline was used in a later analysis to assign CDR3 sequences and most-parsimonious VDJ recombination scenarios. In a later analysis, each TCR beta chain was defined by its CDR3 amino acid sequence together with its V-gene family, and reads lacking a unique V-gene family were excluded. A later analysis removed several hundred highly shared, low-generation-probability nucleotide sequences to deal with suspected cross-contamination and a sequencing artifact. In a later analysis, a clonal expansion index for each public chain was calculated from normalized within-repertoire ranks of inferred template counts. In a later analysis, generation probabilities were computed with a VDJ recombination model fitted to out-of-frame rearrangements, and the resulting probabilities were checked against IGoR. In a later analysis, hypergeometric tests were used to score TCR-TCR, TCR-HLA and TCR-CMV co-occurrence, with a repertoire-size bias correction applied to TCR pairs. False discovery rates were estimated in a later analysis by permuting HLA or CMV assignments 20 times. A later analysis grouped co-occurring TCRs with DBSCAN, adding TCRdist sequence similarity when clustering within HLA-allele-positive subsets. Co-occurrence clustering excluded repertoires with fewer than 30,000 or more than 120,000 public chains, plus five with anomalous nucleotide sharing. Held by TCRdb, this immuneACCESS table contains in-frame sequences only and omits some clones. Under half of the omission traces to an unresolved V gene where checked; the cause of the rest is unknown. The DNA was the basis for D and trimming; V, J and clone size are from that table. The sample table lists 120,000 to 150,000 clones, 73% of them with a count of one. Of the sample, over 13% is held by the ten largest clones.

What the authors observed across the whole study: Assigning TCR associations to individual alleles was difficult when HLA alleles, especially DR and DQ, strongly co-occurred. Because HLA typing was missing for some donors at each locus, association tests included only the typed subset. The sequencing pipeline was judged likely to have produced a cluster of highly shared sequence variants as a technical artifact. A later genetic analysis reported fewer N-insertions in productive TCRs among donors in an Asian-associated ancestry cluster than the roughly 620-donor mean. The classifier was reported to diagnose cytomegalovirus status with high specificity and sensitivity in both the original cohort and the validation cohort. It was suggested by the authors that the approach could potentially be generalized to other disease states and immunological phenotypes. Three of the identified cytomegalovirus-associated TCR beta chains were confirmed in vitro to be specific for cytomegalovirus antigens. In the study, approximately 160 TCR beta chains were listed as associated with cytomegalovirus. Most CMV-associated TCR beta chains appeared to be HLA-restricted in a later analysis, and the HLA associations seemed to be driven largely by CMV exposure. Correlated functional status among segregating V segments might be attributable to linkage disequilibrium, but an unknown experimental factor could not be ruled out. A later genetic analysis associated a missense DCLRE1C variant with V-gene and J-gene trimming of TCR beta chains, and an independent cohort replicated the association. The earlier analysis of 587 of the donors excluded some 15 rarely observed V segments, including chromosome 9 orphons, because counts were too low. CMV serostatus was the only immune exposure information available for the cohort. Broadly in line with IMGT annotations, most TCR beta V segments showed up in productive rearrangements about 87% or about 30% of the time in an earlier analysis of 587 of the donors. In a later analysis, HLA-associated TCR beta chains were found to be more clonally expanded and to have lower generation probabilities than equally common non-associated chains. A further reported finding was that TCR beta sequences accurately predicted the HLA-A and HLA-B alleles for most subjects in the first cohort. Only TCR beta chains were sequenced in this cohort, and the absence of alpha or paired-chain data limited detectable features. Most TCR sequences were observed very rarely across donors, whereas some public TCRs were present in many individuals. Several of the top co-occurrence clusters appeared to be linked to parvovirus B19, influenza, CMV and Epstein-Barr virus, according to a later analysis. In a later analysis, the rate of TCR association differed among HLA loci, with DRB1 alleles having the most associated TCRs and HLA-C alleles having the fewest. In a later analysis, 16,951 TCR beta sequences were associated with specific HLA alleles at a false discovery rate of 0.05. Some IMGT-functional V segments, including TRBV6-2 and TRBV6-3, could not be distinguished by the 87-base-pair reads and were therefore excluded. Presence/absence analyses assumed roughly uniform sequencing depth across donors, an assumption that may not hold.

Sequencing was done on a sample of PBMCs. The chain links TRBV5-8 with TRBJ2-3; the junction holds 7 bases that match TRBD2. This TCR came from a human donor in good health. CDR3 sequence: CASSLGGGRGTDTQYF. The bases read TGTGCCAGCAGCTTGGGGGGCGGGAGAGGAACAGATACGCAGTATTTT.